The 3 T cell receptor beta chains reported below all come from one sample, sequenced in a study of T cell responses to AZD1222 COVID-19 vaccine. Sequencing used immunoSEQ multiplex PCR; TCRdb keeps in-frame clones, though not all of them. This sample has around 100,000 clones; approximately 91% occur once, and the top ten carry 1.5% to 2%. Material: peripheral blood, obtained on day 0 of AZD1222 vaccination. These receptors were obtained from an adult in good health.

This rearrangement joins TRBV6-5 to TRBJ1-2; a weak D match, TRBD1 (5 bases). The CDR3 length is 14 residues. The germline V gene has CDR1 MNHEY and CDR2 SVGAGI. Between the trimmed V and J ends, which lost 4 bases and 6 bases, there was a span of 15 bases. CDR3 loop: CASSLVQGNNGYTF. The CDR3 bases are TGTGCCAGCAGTTTGGTCCAGGGTAATAATGGCTACACCTTC.

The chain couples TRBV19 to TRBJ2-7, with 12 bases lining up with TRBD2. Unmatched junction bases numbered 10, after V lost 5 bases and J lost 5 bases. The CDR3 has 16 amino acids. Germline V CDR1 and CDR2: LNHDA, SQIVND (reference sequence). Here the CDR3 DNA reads TGTGCCAGTAGTCCCGCGACTAGCGGGAGTCGGGACGAGCAGTACTTC. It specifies CASSPATSGSRDEQYF.

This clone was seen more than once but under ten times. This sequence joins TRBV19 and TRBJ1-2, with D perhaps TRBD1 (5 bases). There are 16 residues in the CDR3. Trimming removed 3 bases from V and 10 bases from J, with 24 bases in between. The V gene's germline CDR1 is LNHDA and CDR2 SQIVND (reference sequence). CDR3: CASSIMDGTPLNDYTF. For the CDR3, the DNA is TGTGCCAGTAGTATTATGGACGGGACTCCGCTAAATGACTACACCTTC.